The 5 T cell receptor beta chains below were found in one sample sequenced in a study of OX40 agonist ivuxolimab in advanced cancers. TCRdb keeps only in-frame clones here, not all; method: immunoSEQ multiplex PCR. The sample shows under 85,000 clones, 94% of them seen only once. The specimen was CD4+ or CD8+ T cells sorted from blood, collected in a trial of the OX40 agonist ivuxolimab. Receptor source: an adult with an advanced solid tumor such as melanoma, head and neck, liver or kidney cancer.

The chain's CDR3 is CASSKRGNIQYF. DNA of the CDR3: TGTGCCAGCAGTAAGCGTGGGAACATTCAGTACTTC. This chain links TRBV7-9 with TRBJ2-4; D remains ambiguous. Germline loops: CDR1 SEHNR, CDR2 FQNEAQ (reference sequence). CDR3 length: 12 residues. Trimming took 6 bases from V and 7 from J, leaving 10 bases between them.

The chain has TRBV27 and TRBJ2-4; D might be TRBD2 (7 bases). Trimming pared 5 bases from V and 7 bases from J, leaving 18 bases between. The CDR3 has 15 residues. The germline CDR1 and CDR2 sequences are MNHEY and SMNVEV (reference sequence). CDR3 region: CASSITGIGGNIQYF. The CDR3 bases are TGTGCCAGCAGTATCACAGGGATCGGGGGGAACATTCAGTACTTC.

This clone was seen just once. The chain uses TRBV4-1 and TRBJ2-5, with 7 bases matching TRBD2. The germline V gene has CDR1 MGHRA and CDR2 YSYEKL. V lost 4 bases and J lost 1; bases outside the gene matches: 6. CDR3 size: 15 residues. CDR3 DNA sequence: TGCGCCAGCAGCCCTTTGGGCGGGAGCCAAGAGACCCAGTACTTC. This encodes CASSPLGGSQETQYF.

This clone was seen a handful of times. The genes are TRBV28 and TRBJ1-1; D perhaps matches TRBD1 (5 bases). The germline V gene has CDR1 MDHEN and CDR2 SYDVKM. This CDR3 has 12 amino acids. Trimming took 6 bases from V and 8 from J, leaving 13 bases between them. The CDR3 DNA reads as TGTGCCAGCAGCCCGGGGGGAGGGGAAGCTTTCTTT. Its translation: CASSPGGGEAFF. The whole variable domain, filled in from reference TRBV28 and TRBJ1-1, reads DVKVTQSSRYLVKRTGEKVFLECVQDMDHENMFWYRQDPGLGLRLIYFSYDVKMKEKGDIPEGYSVSREKKERFSLILESASTNQTSMYLCASSPGGGEAFFGQGTRLTVV.

The chain has TRBV5-1 and TRBJ2-7; TRBD1 is a possible D gene (5 bases). The ends were cut back, 1 base at V and 4 bases at J, with 12 bases in the middle. This CDR3 contains 14 residues. Germline V CDR1 and CDR2: SGHRS, YFSETQ. The CDR3 region is CASSLNQGAYEQYF. The CDR3 DNA reads TGCGCCAGCAGCTTGAATCAGGGTGCGTACGAGCAGTACTTC.